The next 26 T cell receptor beta chains were all read from a single sample in a study of T-cell reconstitution after alpha-beta-depleted transplantation in children. Unique molecular identifiers were used in preparing the TCRbeta library. TCRdb independently ran MiXCR on the PCR reads; one entry per CDR3 protein. The repertoire holds about 640,000 distinct CDR3 sequences, roughly 15% seen once, with approximately 1.1% in the top ten. The source material was PBMCs from the stem cell graft donor, sampled from the stem cell graft. Every receptor here comes from a human donor who donated a stem cell graft to a child with acute myeloid leukemia.

This clonotype occurred a few times. The genes are TRBV18 and TRBJ1-2; D possibly corresponds to TRBD1 (5 bases). Germline CDR1 KGHSH, CDR2 LQKENI. The CDR3 length is 13 residues. V lost 4 bases and J lost 10, with 16 bases in between. CDR3 loop: CASSRGLDPFYTF. In DNA form, the CDR3 reads TGTGCCAGCTCACGGGGACTGGATCCGTTCTACACCTTC.

This clonotype was seen many times. The genes are TRBV7-3 and TRBJ2-7, with 8 positions matching TRBD1. The CDR3 covers 13 residues. Germline CDR1 is SGHTA and CDR2 is FQGTGA. V lost 4 bases and J lost 3; bases outside the gene matches: 2. The CDR3 coding sequence is TGTGCCAGCAGCTCCGACAGGGGCTACGAGCAGTACTTC. Translated, it gives CASSSDRGYEQYF.

Only a few counts were recorded for this clonotype. The chain combines TRBV7-2 with TRBJ2-3, with D possibly called TRBD1 or TRBD2 (5 bases each). Trimming stripped 1 base from V and 3 bases from J, with 8 bases between. This CDR3 has 14 residues. The V gene's germline CDR1 is SGHTA and CDR2 FQGNSA. The CDR3 loop is CASSLVGATDTQYF. Written as DNA, the CDR3 is TGTGCCAGCAGCTTAGTCGGGGCTACAGATACGCAGTATTTT.

This clonotype showed up just a few times. V usage is TRBV6-2 or TRBV6-3 and J usage is TRBJ2-2; D is undetermined. This CDR3 has 16 amino acids. V gave up 6 bases and J gave up 6 bases, with 20 bases separating them. The V gene's germline CDR1 is MNHEY and CDR2 SVGEGT. CDR3 loop: CASSWPLYSVAGELFF. In nucleotides, the CDR3 is TGTGCCAGCAGCTGGCCTCTGTACAGTGTGGCCGGGGAGCTGTTTTTT.

This clonotype has more than one count but fewer than ten. The gene calls are TRBV20-1 and TRBJ2-4, with 13 bases identical to TRBD2. The germline V gene has CDR1 DFQATT and CDR2 SNEGSKA (reference sequence). After removal of 8 bases from V and 3 bases from J, the junction contained 16 bases not matched to a gene. The CDR3 runs 18 residues. The CDR3 loop is CSSPGGLAGIGGKNIQYF. The CDR3 nucleotides read TGCAGTAGTCCCGGGGGACTAGCGGGGATTGGTGGCAAAAACATTCAGTACTTC.

This clonotype was picked up many times. The rearrangement links TRBV20-1 to TRBJ1-6; D not certain. With 2 bases removed from V and 6 bases from J, the gap between germline ends came to 8 bases. The CDR3 loop spans 13 amino acids. The germline CDR1 and CDR2 sequences are DFQATT and SNEGSKA (reference sequence). In nucleotides, the CDR3 is TGCAGTGCTAGACTCCAGCCTAATTCACCCCTCCACTTT. It encodes CSARLQPNSPLHF.

Only a few counts were recorded for this clonotype. This chain links TRBV25-1 with TRBJ2-7; a possible D gene is TRBD1 (7 bases). The germline gives CDR1 MGHDK, CDR2 SYGVNS. The CDR3 is made up of 12 amino acids. Trimming took 2 bases from V and 6 from J, leaving 8 bases between them. The DNA of the CDR3 is TGTGCCAGCAGTGAACAGGGGGGCGAGCAGTACTTC. It codes for CASSEQGGEQYF.

V is TRBV27 and J is TRBJ2-2; no clear D gene. The CDR3 contains 11 residues. V was trimmed by 4 bases and J by 7 bases, leaving 4 bases between them. Germline lookup yields CDR1 MNHEY and CDR2 SMNVEV (reference sequence). CDR3 coding DNA: TGTGCCAGCAGTTCACTCGGGGAGCTGTTTTTT. It translates to CASSSLGELFF.

This clonotype appeared a few times. The chain joins TRBV4-1 to TRBJ2-3; D call uncertain. Germline assignment: CDR1 MGHRA and CDR2 YSYEKL. This CDR3 region has 14 residues. Trimming took off 3 bases at V and 6 bases at J, with 13 bases between the two ends. The DNA for the CDR3 is TGCGCCAGCAGCCAGGGCGGAACCGGGGATACGCAGTATTTT. Translating gives CASSQGGTGDTQYF.

This clonotype has only a few counts. The chain joins TRBV5-1 to TRBJ2-6; no clear D. In germline, CDR1 is SGHRS, CDR2 YFSETQ. Trimming took 9 bases from V and 4 from J, leaving 17 bases between them. This CDR3 is 15 amino acids long. The CDR3 loop reads CATSIVGSGANVLTF. The DNA for the CDR3 is TGCGCCACCTCCATTGTGGGGTCAGGGGCCAACGTCCTGACTTTC. Filled out from reference TRBV5-1 and TRBJ2-6, the complete variable domain reads KAGVTQTPRYLIKTRGQQVTLSCSPISGHRSVSWYQQTPGQGLQFLFEYFSETQRNKGNFPGRFSGRQFSNSRSEMNVSTLELGDSALYLCATSIVGSGANVLTFGAGSRLTVL.

At least ten counts were recorded for this clonotype. In DNA form, the CDR3 reads TGTGCCAGCACAGTTGGGAACAATGAGCAGTTCTTC. This encodes CASTVGNNEQFF. The chain joins TRBV5-6 to TRBJ2-1; D not resolved. This CDR3 is built from 12 residues. The V gene lost 6 bases and the J gene lost 5 bases, with 9 bases spanning the gap. Germline V CDR1 and CDR2: SGHDT, YYEEEE.

The count of this clonotype is one. The V call is TRBV3-1, the J call TRBJ2-5, with D perhaps matching TRBD2 (5 bases). CDR1 and CDR2 (germline): LGHDT, YNNKEL (reference sequence). The ends were cut back, 0 bases at V and 4 bases at J, with 9 bases in the middle. CDR3 size: 14 residues. The CDR3: CASSQDGIRETQYF. The CDR3 DNA is TGTGCCAGCAGCCAAGACGGGATTCGAGAGACCCAGTACTTC.

This clonotype was detected many times. The J gene is TRBJ2-1, the V gene TRBV29-1, with unresolved D. This CDR3 has 14 amino acids. V was trimmed by 7 bases and J by 2 bases, leaving 15 bases between them. Germline V gives CDR1 SQVTM, CDR2 ANQGSEA. The CDR3, as DNA: TGCAGCGCCCGTCTGGGCCGAACCTACAATGAGCAGTTCTTC. It translates to CSARLGRTYNEQFF.

This clonotype was detected many times. A much larger clone lies one base from this, so it may be a read error. The chain is built from TRBV7-9 and TRBJ2-1, with D unclear. The CDR3 is made up of 13 amino acids. Trimming cost V 2 bases and J 2 bases, with 4 bases left between them. Germline CDR1 and CDR2: SEHNR and FQNEAQ (reference sequence). The DNA of the CDR3 is TGTGCCAGCAGCTTAAGGACCTACAATGAGCAGTTCTTC. Its protein is CASSLRTYNEQFF.

There are a few counts of this clonotype. The chain recombines TRBV5-6 with TRBJ2-5; D uncertain. CDR3 length equals 14 residues. Deletions cut 2 bases from V and 2 bases from J, with 10 bases between. In germline, CDR1 is SGHDT, CDR2 YYEEEE. The CDR3 sequence is CASSLWGPQETQYF. In DNA, the CDR3 is TGTGCCAGCAGCTTATGGGGTCCACAAGAGACCCAGTACTTC.

This clonotype was counted many times. The CDR3 loop is CASSLGLAEYNEQFF. In DNA, the CDR3 is TGCGCCAGCAGCTTGGGGCTAGCGGAATACAATGAGCAGTTCTTC. The V and J genes are TRBV5-1 and TRBJ2-1; 7 nucleotides agree with TRBD2. Trimming took 0 bases from V and 4 from J; bases not matched to a gene: 4. Germline V gene data show CDR1 as SGHRS and CDR2 as YFSETQ. This CDR3 comprises 15 residues.

This clonotype was recorded at least ten times. This chain connects TRBV20-1 to TRBJ1-2; D unclear. V was shortened by 7 bases and J by 2 bases, with 11 bases between the two germline ends. The CDR3 consists of 12 residues. In germline, CDR1 is DFQATT, CDR2 SNEGSKA (reference sequence). The CDR3 nucleotides read TGCAGTGGAGGTTCTCGGAACTATGGCTACACCTTC. This sequence encodes CSGGSRNYGYTF.

This clonotype was seen ten or more times. V and J are TRBV20-1 and TRBJ2-4; D possibly corresponds to TRBD2 (5 bases). V was clipped by 2 bases and J by 1 base, with 21 bases between them. The CDR3 is made up of 18 amino acids. The germline gives CDR1 DFQATT, CDR2 SNEGSKA (reference sequence). Here the CDR3 DNA reads TGCAGTGCTAGACTGATCAAGTTAACCCGAGGGGCCAAAAACATTCAGTACTTC. It specifies CSARLIKLTRGAKNIQYF.

This clonotype was picked up many times. The V gene is TRBV5-1, the J gene TRBJ2-3; TRBD1 agrees at 7 bases. Germline V gene data show CDR1 as SGHRS and CDR2 as YFSETQ. The V gene end was trimmed by 4 bases and the J gene end by 8 bases; junction bases not matched to a gene: 10. CDR3 length: 14 amino acids. Here the CDR3 DNA reads TGCGCCAGCAGCGCGATTACACAGGGGCGTACGCAGTATTTT. Amino acids: CASSAITQGRTQYF.

The rearrangement joins TRBV9 to TRBJ2-5, with D possibly TRBD2 on 6 matching bases. The CDR3 totals 14 residues. With 0 bases removed from V and 5 bases from J, the gap between germline ends came to 11 bases. Germline CDR1 SGDLS, CDR2 YYNGEE. CDR3 nucleotides: TGTGCCAGCAGCGTAGGCGGGGCATTGGAGACCCAGTACTTC. As protein: CASSVGGALETQYF.

As regards this clonotype: One end of the junction is discordant with germline, which a read error may explain. The rearrangement links TRBV12-3 or TRBV12-4 to TRBJ1-2, with D hard to call. CDR3 length: 12 residues. This CDR3 is CPSLTPSGSYTF. The CDR3, as DNA: TGTCCCAGCCTGACCCCATCTGGAAGCTACACCTTC.

The table lists this clonotype with a few counts. The CDR3 loop is CATSGRQFTEAFF. Written as DNA, the CDR3 is TGTGCCACCAGCGGACGACAGTTCACTGAAGCTTTCTTT. J is TRBJ1-1 and V is TRBV15, with D tentatively TRBD1 (5 bases). V was pared by 5 bases and J by 4 bases, with 11 bases between. The CDR3 loop spans 13 amino acids. The germline V gene encodes CDR1 LNHNV and CDR2 YYDKDF (reference sequence).

Comments on this clonotype: A much larger clone lies a single base off, so this may be a read error. V and J are TRBV12-3 or TRBV12-4 and TRBJ2-3, with a weak D call TRBD1 (5 bases). V was pared by 3 bases and J by 2 bases, with 9 bases between. The CDR3 extends over 14 amino acids. The CDR3 DNA follows: TGTGCCAGCAGTTTGGAGACAGTCACAGATACGCAGTATTTT. It is translated as CASSLETVTDTQYF.

The chain couples TRBV12-3 or TRBV12-4 to TRBJ1-5, with D hard to call. The CDR3 runs to 15 residues. V gave up 3 bases and J gave up 2 bases, with 11 bases separating them. Here the CDR3 reads CASSLGLPGNQPQHF. For the CDR3, the DNA is TGTGCCAGCAGTTTGGGCCTGCCGGGCAATCAGCCCCAGCATTTT.

Comment on this clonotype: A junction end diverges from the germline sequence, so it may reflect a read error. The chain employs TRBV5-5 and TRBJ2-2, with 9 bases lining up with TRBD1. The CDR3 runs to 16 residues. Germline V gene sequence: CDR1 SGHKS, CDR2 YYEKEE (reference sequence). CDR3: CACSPVLTGGGGELFF. In DNA, the CDR3 is TGTGCCTGCAGCCCGGTCCTGACAGGGGGTGGCGGGGAGCTGTTTTTT.

This sequence joins TRBV20-1 and TRBJ1-1; TRBD1 matches at 8 bases. CDR1 DFQATT and CDR2 SNEGSKA come from the germline V gene (reference sequence). The CDR3 sequence is 15 residues long. Losses at the gene ends were 0 bases for V and 4 bases for J; bases not matched to a gene: 7. The CDR3 here is CSARDPQQGGTEAFF. The CDR3, as DNA: TGCAGTGCTAGAGATCCTCAACAGGGGGGCACTGAAGCTTTCTTT.